Here is one T cell receptor (beta chain) with its context. Sequencing was performed with immunoSEQ multiplex PCR; in TCRdb, only in-frame clones are kept and a portion is missing. The table includes around 300,000 clones, 85% to 90% detected once. The data belong to a study of blood T cell repertoires in COVID-19. Source material: PBMCs or T cells enriched from blood (not recorded which). The sequence was obtained from a woman aged 25 to 39 who had recovered from COVID-19.

CDR3 region: CASSHNQETQYF. The DNA for the CDR3 is TGTGCCAGCAGTCATAATCAAGAGACCCAGTACTTC. The chain recombines TRBV6-6 with TRBJ2-5; D not resolved. Trimming left V 5 bases short and J 2 bases short, with 6 bases between. Germline V gene lookup returns CDR1 MNHNY and CDR2 SVGAGI (reference sequence). This CDR3 comprises 12 residues.